Sequencing of this T cell receptor (beta chain) was carried out in a study of cytomegalovirus exposure and HLA in healthy donors (TCRdb year 2017). A note on the overall study: In an earlier analysis of some 550 of the donors, less than 350 Gb of sequence data and 90 million to 120 million unique TCR beta sequences from about 179 million T cells were reported. An early release covering over 500 HLA-typed donors comprised approximately 300 gigabases of sequencing data and around 80 million unique TCR sequences. Of the 300 to 450 genotyped donors, approximately 80% fell in the genetic ancestry cluster associated with self-reported Caucasian donors. The study was designed to test whether signatures of past pathogen exposure could be identified by cataloging public T cell receptors. The study used immunosequencing to profile the T cell repertoires of some 600 subjects and linked those repertoires to cytomegalovirus serostatus. A separate validation cohort of about 110 different subjects was used in addition to the roughly 700-subject first cohort. To predict cytomegalovirus infection status, the study combined high-throughput TCR immunosequencing, statistical association of individual TCRs with disease status, and machine learning. To study patterns of TCR occurrence, a later analysis re-analyzed previously published TCR beta repertoires from several hundred donors and added high-resolution HLA genotyping. Rather than drawing on any new phenotypic data, the later analysis identified candidate immune exposures from TCR beta sequences and the way those sequences occurred across donors. An earlier analysis of about 620 of the donors applied high-throughput TCR beta sequencing to assess whether each TCR beta V gene segment acted as functional or pseudogenic. Donor age, sex, ethnicity and CMV serostatus were compiled together with the repertoire data. Genome-wide SNP genotypes for about three fifths of the 666 donors were used in a later genetic analysis, which treated that subset as a discovery cohort. Every discovery cohort repertoire had been produced on one sequencing platform. HLA typing included class I and class II loci at four-digit resolution. Typing coverage varied by locus: roughly 629-640 donors for A, B, C, DRB1 and DQB1; more than 500 for DQA1; around 570 for DPA1; roughly 450 for DPB1. Because of strong linkage in the cohort, roughly five DR-DQ haplotypes were treated as single units for association and clustering. On average, about 240,000 unique TCR beta nucleotide sequences were sequenced per donor among about 400 genotyped donors of the cohort, with approximately 18% of those sequences being non-productive. The research as a whole found: In a later analysis, HLA-associated TCR beta chains were found to be more clonally expanded and to have lower generation probabilities than equally common non-associated chains. V-gene and J-gene trimming of TCR beta chains was associated with a missense DCLRE1C variant in a later genetic analysis, and the association was replicated in an independent cohort. Cytomegalovirus status was reported to be diagnosed by the classifier with high specificity and sensitivity in both the original and validation cohorts. Linkage disequilibrium might explain the correlated functional status among segregating V segments, but an unknown experimental factor could not be excluded. The study gave a list of about 170 TCR beta chains associated with cytomegalovirus. A further reported finding was that TCR beta sequences accurately predicted the HLA-A and HLA-B alleles for most subjects in the first cohort. The sequencing pipeline was judged likely to have produced a cluster of highly shared sequence variants as a technical artifact. In a later analysis, the rate of TCR association differed among HLA loci, with DRB1 alleles having the most associated TCRs and HLA-C alleles having the fewest. The earlier analysis of 450 to 700 of the donors excluded some 15 rarely observed V segments, including chromosome 9 orphons, because counts were too low. In a later genetic analysis, fewer N-insertions in productive TCRs were reported among donors in an Asian-associated ancestry cluster than the roughly 700-donor mean. HLA typing was unavailable for some donors at each locus, so association tests used only the typed subset. According to the authors, the approach could potentially be generalized to other disease states and immunological phenotypes. The 87-base-pair reads could not distinguish some IMGT-functional V segments, including TRBV6-2 and TRBV6-3, so those segments were excluded. An earlier analysis of approximately 590 of the donors showed that most TCR beta V segments appeared in productive rearrangements either about 87% or about 30% of the time, which broadly matched IMGT annotations. Strong co-occurrence of HLA alleles, especially DR and DQ, made assigning TCR associations to individual alleles difficult. A few of the identified cytomegalovirus-associated TCR beta chains were confirmed in vitro to be specific for cytomegalovirus antigens. According to a later analysis, parvovirus B19, influenza, CMV and Epstein-Barr virus appeared linked to several top co-occurrence clusters. Most CMV-associated TCR beta chains appeared to be HLA-restricted in a later analysis, and the HLA associations seemed to be driven largely by CMV exposure. Specific HLA alleles were associated with roughly 16,000 TCR beta sequences at a false discovery rate of 0.05 in a later analysis. Most TCR sequences were observed very rarely across donors, whereas some public TCRs were present in many individuals. Roughly uniform sequencing depth across donors was assumed in presence/absence analyses, although this assumption may not hold. For the cohort, immune exposure information was limited to CMV serostatus. Only TCR beta chains were sequenced in this cohort, and the absence of alpha or paired-chain data limited detectable features.

The CDR3 runs 14 amino acids, cysteine and phenylalanine included. Solely the CDR3 DNA is kept, with 42 bases framed from the first base. V gives up 1 base and J gives up 3 bases, and the segment between their germline ends measures 11 bases. CDR1 SGHRS and CDR2 YFSETQ were looked up in the germline V gene. The cohort comprised around 700 healthy bone marrow donors. At the time of sampling, all cohort members were nominally healthy, though unrecorded immune exposures were likely present. The donor was CMV seropositive and belonged to the group of around 300 seropositive cohort members. Every donor gave a peripheral blood sample, and the peripheral blood mononuclear cells from that sample were used for TCR beta sequencing. The Qiagen DNeasy Blood Extraction Kit was used to extract genomic DNA from the blood cell samples. Of note for this clone: No cognate antigen has been identified for it. Nothing much larger sits one base from this clone, and base qualities are not available.

The library came from the immunoSEQ multiplex PCR assay. For the multiplex PCR, a mixture combining 60 forward primers for TCR Vbeta segments and 13 reverse primers for TCR Jbeta segments was used. The CDR3 region of rearranged TCR beta genes was amplified from genomic DNA with a multiplex PCR assay. On the Illumina HiSeq System, the amplified TCR beta libraries were sequenced as 87-base-pair reads. The source study handled its data this way. A later analysis counted tens of millions of unique TCR beta chains across the 670 or so repertoires, and 9.5 million to 11 million of these chains were shared by at least two donors. Raw reads were error-corrected and collapsed into unique sequences by a nearest-neighbor algorithm in which closely related sequences were merged to remove PCR and sequencing errors. V, D and J gene segments were assigned by aligning CDR3 sequences to IMGT reference sequences. Each retained sequence needed at least a six-nucleotide match to both a V gene segment and a J gene segment. A rearrangement was called productive if the CDR3 had no stop codons and remained in frame with V and J, and every other rearrangement was called non-productive. Following IMGT convention, CDR3 was defined as the stretch from the second conserved V-encoded cysteine up to the conserved J-encoded phenylalanine. Sequences without an unambiguous match to a single V gene segment were excluded from the earlier analysis of approximately 600 of the donors. An earlier analysis of several hundred of the donors called V segments functional above 56.7% productive rearrangements and segregating when the between-donor standard deviation exceeded 5%. A statistical classification framework was built for diagnosing cytomegalovirus status from the catalog of TCR beta chain sequences. In a later analysis, TCR nucleotide sequences were compared against IMGT/GENE-DB human TR gene sequences so that V and J genes could be assigned. The TCRdist pipeline was used in a later analysis to assign CDR3 sequences and most-parsimonious VDJ recombination scenarios. In a later analysis, every TCR beta chain was defined by the combination of its CDR3 amino acid sequence and its V-gene family, and reads without a unique V-gene family were dropped. As a way to deal with suspected cross-contamination and a sequencing artifact, a later analysis dropped hundreds of nucleotide sequences that were highly shared and had low generation probability. In a later analysis, a clonal expansion index for each public chain was calculated from normalized within-repertoire ranks of inferred template counts. In a later analysis, generation probabilities were computed with a VDJ recombination model fitted to out-of-frame rearrangements, and the resulting probabilities were checked against IGoR. A later analysis scored TCR-TCR, TCR-HLA and TCR-CMV co-occurrence with hypergeometric tests, applying a repertoire-size bias correction to TCR pairs. In a later analysis, false discovery rates were estimated by permuting HLA or CMV assignments 20 times. In a later analysis, co-occurring TCRs were grouped with DBSCAN, and TCRdist sequence similarity was added when clustering was performed within HLA-allele-positive subsets. For co-occurrence clustering, repertoires with fewer than 30,000 or more than 120,000 public chains were excluded, along with five repertoires with anomalous nucleotide sharing. The source is immuneACCESS, and TCRdb retained only in-frame sequences with V and J called. Part of the clones is not carried over; for the studies checked, unresolved V genes explain less than half of this, and the remainder is unexplained. Clonal size and the V and J genes are those of that table, whereas D and trimming came from the DNA. The sample table shows roughly 89,000 clones, and under 80% are seen once. The ten top clones hold 10% of the sample.

The sequence is built from TRBV5-1 and TRBJ2-7; a weak D assignment points to TRBD2 (6 bases agree). The source of this sequence is a man in his thirties or forties in good health and CMV-seropositive. Sequences were obtained from PBMCs. The base sequence is TGCGCCAGCAGCTTGTCCGGGAGCAACTACGAGCAGTACTTC. Its protein reads: CASSLSGSNYEQYF. The CDR3, completed at both ends by the reference TRBV5-1 and TRBJ2-7 genes, gives the full variable domain KAGVTQTPRYLIKTRGQQVTLSCSPISGHRSVSWYQQTPGQGLQFLFEYFSETQRNKGNFPGRFSGRQFSNSRSEMNVSTLELGDSALYLCASSLSGSNYEQYFGPGTRLTVT.